This TCR beta chain was identified during a study of T cell responses to AZD1222 COVID-19 vaccine. Findings and limits, study-wide: The donor group comprised mostly white British people and more females; the analysis possibly underestimated clonal diversity. Increases in Spike-specific TCR breadth and depth were seen after two AZD1222 doses. Targets within unmutated variant regions were reportedly found for nearly half of spike-specific TCRs. Dominant at 160-218 and 743-854, vaccine-associated CD4 TCRs also spanned spike.

Germline values: CDR1 LGHDT, CDR2 YNNKEL (reference sequence). V shed 1 base and J shed 1 base, with 10 bases lying between them. The length of the CDR3 is 15 residues. Using immunoSEQ multiplex PCR, the repertoire was profiled, and TCRdb retains in-frame clones only, with some absent. The sample records around 130,000 clones, 93% being singletons. A note on this clone: Antigen specificity is unknown.

The clonotype originates from an adult in good health. The material was peripheral blood, obtained on day 0 of AZD1222 vaccination. The rearrangement links TRBV3-1 (or the pseudogene TRBV3-2) to TRBJ2-5; D unclear. The DNA of the CDR3 is TGTGCCAGCAGCCAAGGAGCTGCAACCCAAGAGACCCAGTACTTC. Its protein is CASSQGAATQETQYF.